This T cell receptor (beta chain) stems from a study of T-cell reconstitution after alpha-beta-depleted transplantation in children. Unique molecular identifiers tagged the TCRbeta library. One entry per CDR3 protein results from TCRdb running MiXCR on the PCR reads. The sample consists of about 340,000 distinct CDR3 sequences, about 14% of them appearing once. V dropped 6 bases and J dropped 4 bases, with 15 bases sitting between them. The length of the CDR3 is 13 residues. Germline assignment: CDR1 DFQATT and CDR2 SNEGSKA (reference sequence). This clonotype came up a few times. This TCR was recovered from a human donor who donated a stem cell graft to a child with Fanconi anemia. The chain employs TRBV20-1 and TRBJ1-2; no firm D call. The material sequenced was PBMCs, taken from the stem cell graft. CDR3 nucleotide sequence: TGCAGTGCCGCGGACGGTGCCCCCTATGGCTACACCTTC. Protein sequence: CSAADGAPYGYTF.